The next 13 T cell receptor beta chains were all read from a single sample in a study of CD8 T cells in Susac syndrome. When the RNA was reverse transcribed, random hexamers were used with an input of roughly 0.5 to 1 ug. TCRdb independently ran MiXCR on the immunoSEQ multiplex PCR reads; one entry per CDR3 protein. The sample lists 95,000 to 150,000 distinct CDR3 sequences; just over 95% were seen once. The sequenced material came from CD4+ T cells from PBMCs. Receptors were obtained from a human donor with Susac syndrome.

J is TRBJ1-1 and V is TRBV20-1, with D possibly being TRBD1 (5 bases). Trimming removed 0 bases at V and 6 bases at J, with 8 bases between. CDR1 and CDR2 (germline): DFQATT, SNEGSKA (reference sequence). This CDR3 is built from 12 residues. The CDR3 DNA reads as TGCAGTGCTAGAGAAGGGGCGCCTGAAGCTTTCTTT. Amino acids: CSAREGAPEAFF.

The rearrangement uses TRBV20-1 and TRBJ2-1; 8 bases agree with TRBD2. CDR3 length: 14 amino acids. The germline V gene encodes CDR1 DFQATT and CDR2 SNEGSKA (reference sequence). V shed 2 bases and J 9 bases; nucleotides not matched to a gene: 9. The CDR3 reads CSARSSGRSGEQFF. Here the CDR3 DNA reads TGCAGTGCTAGATCCAGCGGGAGATCGGGTGAGCAGTTCTTC.

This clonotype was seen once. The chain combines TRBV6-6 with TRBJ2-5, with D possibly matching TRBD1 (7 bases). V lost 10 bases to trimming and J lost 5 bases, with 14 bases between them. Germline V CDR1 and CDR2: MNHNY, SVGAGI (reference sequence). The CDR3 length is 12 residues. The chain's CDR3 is CATGGQLETQYF. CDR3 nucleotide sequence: TGTGCCACCGGGGGACAGTTGGAGACCCAGTACTTC.

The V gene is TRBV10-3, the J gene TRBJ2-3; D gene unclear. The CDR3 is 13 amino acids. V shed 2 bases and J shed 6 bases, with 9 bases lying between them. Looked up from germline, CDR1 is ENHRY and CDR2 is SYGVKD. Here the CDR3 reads CAISEPLMDTQYF. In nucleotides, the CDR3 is TGTGCCATCAGTGAGCCGCTAATGGATACGCAGTATTTT.

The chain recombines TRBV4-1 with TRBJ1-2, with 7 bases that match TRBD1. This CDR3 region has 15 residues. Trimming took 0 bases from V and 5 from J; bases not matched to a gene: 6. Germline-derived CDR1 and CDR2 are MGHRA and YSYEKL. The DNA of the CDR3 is TGCGCCAGCAGCCAAGAAGTGGGACAGATTTATGGCTACACCTTC. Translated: CASSQEVGQIYGYTF.

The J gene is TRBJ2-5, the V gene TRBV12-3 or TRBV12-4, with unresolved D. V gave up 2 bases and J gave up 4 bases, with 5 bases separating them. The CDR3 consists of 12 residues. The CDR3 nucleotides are TGTGCCAGCAGTTTAATCGTAGAGACCCAGTACTTC. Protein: CASSLIVETQYF.

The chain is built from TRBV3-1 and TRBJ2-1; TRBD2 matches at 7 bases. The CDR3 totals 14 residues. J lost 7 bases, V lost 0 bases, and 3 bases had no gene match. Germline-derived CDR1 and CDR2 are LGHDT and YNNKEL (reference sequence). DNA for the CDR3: TGTGCCAGCAGCCAAGACCTCGGGAGGAATGAGCAGTTCTTC. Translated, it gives CASSQDLGRNEQFF.

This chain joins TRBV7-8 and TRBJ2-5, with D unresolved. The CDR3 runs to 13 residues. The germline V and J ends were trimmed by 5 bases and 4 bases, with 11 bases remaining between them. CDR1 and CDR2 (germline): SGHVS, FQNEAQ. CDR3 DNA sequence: TGTGCCAGCAGCGCCCGACTCCGAGAGACCCAGTACTTC. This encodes CASSARLRETQYF. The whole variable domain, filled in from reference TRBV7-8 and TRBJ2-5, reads GAGVSQSPRYKVAKRGQDVALRCDPISGHVSLFWYQQALGQGPEFLTYFQNEAQLDKSGLPSDRFFAERPEGSVSTLKIQRTQQEDSAVYLCASSARLRETQYFGPGTRLLVL.

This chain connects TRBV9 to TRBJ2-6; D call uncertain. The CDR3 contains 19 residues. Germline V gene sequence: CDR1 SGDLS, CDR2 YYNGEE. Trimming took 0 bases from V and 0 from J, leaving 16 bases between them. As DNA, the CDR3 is TGTGCCAGCAGCGTAGCTCGCGCAAGTCCACTCTCTGGGGCCAACGTCCTGACTTTC. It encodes CASSVARASPLSGANVLTF.

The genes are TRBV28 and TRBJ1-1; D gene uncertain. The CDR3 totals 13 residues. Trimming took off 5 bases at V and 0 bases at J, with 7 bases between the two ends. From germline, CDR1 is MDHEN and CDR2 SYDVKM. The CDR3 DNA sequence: TGTGCCAGCAGTCCGTACATGAACACTGAAGCTTTCTTT. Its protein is CASSPYMNTEAFF.

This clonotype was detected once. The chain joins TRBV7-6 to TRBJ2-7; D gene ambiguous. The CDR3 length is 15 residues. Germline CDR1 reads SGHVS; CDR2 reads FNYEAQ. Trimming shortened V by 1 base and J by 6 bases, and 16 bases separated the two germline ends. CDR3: CASSLESWPSPEQYF. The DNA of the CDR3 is TGTGCCAGCAGCTTAGAATCCTGGCCTTCACCCGAGCAGTACTTC.

CDR3 sequence (DNA): TGTGCCAGCAGCTTGTGGGGGTCCGTACCGCGTCCCCAGCATTTT. Translated, it gives CASSLWGSVPRPQHF. The chain carries TRBV5-6 and TRBJ1-5; D may be TRBD1 (5 bases). Germline V gives CDR1 SGHDT, CDR2 YYEEEE. Trimming pared 1 base from V and 10 bases from J, leaving 18 bases between. The CDR3 has 15 residues.

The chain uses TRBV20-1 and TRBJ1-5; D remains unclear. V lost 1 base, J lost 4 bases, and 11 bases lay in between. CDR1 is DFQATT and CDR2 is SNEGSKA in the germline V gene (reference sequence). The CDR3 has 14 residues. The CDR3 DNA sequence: TGCAGTGCTAGAGTGACGAGCGGTAATCAGCCCCAGCATTTT. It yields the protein CSARVTSGNQPQHF.